A selection of T cell receptor beta chains follows, all from one sample in a study of OX40 agonist ivuxolimab in advanced cancers. Sequenced by immunoSEQ multiplex PCR; TCRdb stores in-frame clones only, minus some. Seen here are approximately 33,000 clones, 90% to 95% observed once, and the top ten hold 26%. The source was CD4+ or CD8+ T cells sorted from blood, collected in a trial of the OX40 agonist ivuxolimab. These receptor sequences come from an adult with an advanced solid tumor such as melanoma, head and neck, liver or kidney cancer. CDR3s include the opening cysteine and the closing phenylalanine or tryptophan. A D gene is named only where the DNA matches it firmly. Clone size is given for some rows only: seen once, a few or many times, or a class if the clone is expanded.

size	V	J	D	CDR3	DNA
.	TRBV4-1	TRBJ2-7	TRBD1	CASSQETGFSYEQYF	TGCGCCAGCAGCCAAGAGACAGGGTTTTCCTACGAGCAGTACTTC
.	TRBV5-1	TRBJ1-1	TRBD1	CASSVGGTGNNTEAFF	TGCGCCAGCAGCGTGGGAGGGACAGGGAATAACACTGAAGCTTTCTTT
.	TRBV28	TRBJ2-7	.	CASGLQGSSYEQYF	TGTGCCAGCGGCTTACAGGGAAGCTCCTACGAGCAGTACTTC
.	TRBV6-1	TRBJ2-4	TRBD1	CASSGRTGVNIQYF	TGTGCCAGCAGTGGCCGGACAGGGGTAAACATTCAGTACTTC
.	TRBV7-6	TRBJ1-3	.	CASSSLGQGPGNTIYF	TGTGCCAGCAGCTCTTTGGGGCAGGGACCAGGAAACACCATATATTTT
once	TRBV7-2	TRBJ1-5	TRBD1	CASSFDRAQPQHF	TGTGCCAGCAGCTTTGACAGGGCTCAGCCCCAGCATTTT
.	TRBV13	TRBJ2-3	TRBD2	CASSMRGTSGSLSDTQYF	TGTGCCAGCAGTATGCGAGGGACTAGCGGGAGTCTATCCGATACGCAGTATTTT
.	TRBV28	TRBJ2-1	.	CASSYTEQFF	TGTGCCAGCAGTTATACTGAGCAGTTCTTC
.	TRBV7-8	TRBJ2-5	.	CASSLVEETQYF	TGTGCCAGCAGCTTAGTCGAAGAGACCCAGTACTTC
.	TRBV2	TRBJ1-1	.	CASIIDGNTEAFF	TGTGCCAGCATTATCGACGGGAACACTGAAGCTTTCTTT
few	TRBV28	TRBJ2-2	.	CASSNPGELFF	TGTGCCAGCAGTAATCCCGGGGAGCTGTTTTTT
.	TRBV11-2	TRBJ1-1	.	CASSLWGGTEAFF	TGTGCCAGCAGCTTATGGGGTGGCACTGAAGCTTTCTTT
.	TRBV6-7	TRBJ1-1	.	CASPSAESGTEAFF	TGTGCCAGCCCGTCAGCGGAAAGTGGCACTGAAGCTTTCTTT
.	TRBV7-9	TRBJ1-1	TRBD1	CASSLGQSEAFF	TGTGCCAGCAGCCTGGGACAGTCTGAAGCTTTCTTT
.	TRBV2	TRBJ1-6	TRBD1	CASSEAGRGLTPLHF	TGTGCCAGCAGTGAAGCGGGCAGGGGGCTTACACCCCTCCACTTT
.	TRBV13	TRBJ2-7	TRBD2	CASSPGGRSDEQYF	TGTGCCAGCAGCCCGGGGGGTAGGAGCGACGAGCAGTACTTC
.	TRBV30	TRBJ1-6	.	CAWRLNSPLHF	TGTGCCTGGAGATTGAATTCACCCCTCCACTTT
.	TRBV2	TRBJ1-1	.	CASSDPRQSNTEAFF	TGTGCCAGCAGCGATCCTCGACAGTCGAACACTGAAGCTTTCTTT
.	TRBV27	TRBJ1-6	.	CASREGPGISYNSPLHF	TGTGCCAGCAGAGAGGGACCAGGGATATCCTATAATTCACCCCTCCACTTT
.	TRBV28	TRBJ2-3	.	CASSWGPRGRTDTQYF	TGTGCCAGCAGTTGGGGGCCGAGGGGGAGGACAGATACGCAGTATTTT
.	TRBV6-5	TRBJ1-2	.	CASSQTEGSGGGYTF	TGTGCCAGCAGCCAGACCGAGGGTTCAGGTGGTGGCTACACCTTC
.	TRBV10-2	TRBJ1-2	TRBD1	CASRGAGGYGYTF	TGCGCCAGCAGGGGAGCAGGGGGATATGGCTACACCTTC
medium-sized	TRBV15	TRBJ2-3	TRBD2	CATSTTNPGLAGRPSTDTQYF	TGTGCCACCAGCACGACCAACCCGGGACTAGCGGGGCGGCCTAGCACAGATACGCAGTATTTT
.	TRBV7-9	TRBJ2-5	TRBD2	CASSPWGKRGREETQYF	TGTGCCAGCAGCCCTTGGGGCAAGCGGGGCCGTGAAGAGACCCAGTACTTC
.	TRBV27	TRBJ2-7	.	CASSFGTSYEQYF	TGTGCCAGCAGTTTTGGTACTTCCTACGAGCAGTACTTC
.	TRBV5-5	TRBJ2-3	.	CASSLETDTQYF	TGTGCCAGCAGCTTGGAAACAGATACGCAGTATTTT
.	TRBV9	TRBJ1-1	.	CASSVASIMNTEAFF	TGTGCCAGCAGCGTAGCTAGTATTATGAACACTGAAGCTTTCTTT
.	TRBV4-1	TRBJ1-6	TRBD1	CASSQLQGVSPLHF	TGCGCCAGCAGCCAATTACAGGGGGTATCACCCCTCCACTTT
.	TRBV7-2	TRBJ2-5	.	CASTDLERTQYF	TGTGCCAGCACCGACCTCGAAAGAACCCAGTACTTC
.	TRBV6-5	TRBJ2-2	.	CASGWQGNTGELFF	TGTGCCAGCGGTTGGCAGGGAAACACCGGGGAGCTGTTTTTT
.	TRBV14	TRBJ2-7	.	CASSLQGSYEQYF	TGTGCCAGCAGCCTACAGGGCTCCTACGAGCAGTACTTC
.	TRBV19	TRBJ2-3	TRBD1	CASSIPGQGQLSADTQYF	TGTGCCAGTAGTATTCCCGGACAGGGACAACTCTCAGCGGATACGCAGTATTTT
.	TRBV28	TRBJ1-5	.	CASSHLYSNQPQHF	TGTGCCAGCAGCCACCTCTATAGCAATCAGCCCCAGCATTTT
.	TRBV2	TRBJ1-1	TRBD1	CASRLMTGVGTEAFF	TGTGCCAGCAGGTTAATGACAGGGGTTGGTACTGAAGCTTTCTTT
.	TRBV28	TRBJ2-3	.	CASSLGAADTQYF	TGTGCCAGCAGTTTAGGCGCGGCAGATACGCAGTATTTT
.	TRBV27	TRBJ2-7	TRBD2	CASSPLGLAGISYEQYF	TGTGCCAGCAGTCCGCTGGGACTAGCGGGGATCTCCTACGAGCAGTACTTC
.	TRBV9	TRBJ2-2	TRBD1	CASSDRGQPDTGELFF	TGTGCCAGCAGTGATCGGGGACAGCCAGACACCGGGGAGCTGTTTTTT
.	TRBV4-3	TRBJ2-7	TRBD2	CASSQDQAGGSYEQYF	TGCGCCAGCAGCCAAGATCAAGCGGGAGGGTCCTACGAGCAGTACTTC
.	TRBV7-3	TRBJ2-3	TRBD1	CASSAGQGEVDTQYF	TGTGCCAGCAGCGCGGGACAGGGGGAAGTAGATACGCAGTATTTT
.	TRBV9	TRBJ2-4	TRBD1	CASSALEGQECRQNIQYF	TGTGCCAGCAGCGCTCTAGAGGGACAGGAGTGTCGACAAAACATTCAGTACTTC
.	TRBV5-1	TRBJ2-1	.	CASSGRDEQFF	TGCGCCAGCAGCGGGCGGGATGAGCAGTTCTTC
.	TRBV5-5	TRBJ1-4	TRBD1	CASSLGTGSHEKLFF	TGTGCCAGCAGCTTGGGGACAGGATCTCATGAAAAACTGTTTTTT
.	TRBV28	TRBJ1-1	.	CASSFIRRVESTEAFF	TGTGCCAGCAGTTTTATTCGTAGGGTTGAGAGCACTGAAGCTTTCTTT
.	TRBV23-1	TRBJ2-2	.	CASSQSPSTGISNTGELFF	TGCGCCAGCAGTCAATCCCCTTCTACAGGGATATCAAACACCGGGGAGCTGTTTTTT
.	TRBV7-6	TRBJ2-6	.	CASSSGSTGANVLTF	TGTGCCAGCAGCTCCGGGTCAACTGGGGCCAACGTCCTGACTTTC
.	TRBV30	TRBJ1-1	.	CAWGLGRGAEAFF	TGTGCCTGGGGACTGGGGAGGGGGGCTGAAGCTTTCTTT
once	TRBV6-1	TRBJ2-7	TRBD1	CASSEWTGGGEQYF	TGTGCCAGCAGTGAATGGACAGGGGGAGGCGAGCAGTACTTC